The T cell receptor (beta chain) under discussion was sequenced for a study of molecular identifiers for immune sequencing clone quantification (dated by TCRdb to 2016 to 2019). Background for the entire study: In a replicate experiment, RNA from roughly 18,000 or 92,000 naive CD8 T cells was split into five aliquots, four of which were sequenced. This methods study benchmarked molecular-identifier clustering-based TCR repertoire sequencing (MIDCIRS) and TCR RNA copy counting, using CD8 T cells to do so.

What the work shows at the level of the full study, not this receptor alone: In CMV-specific effector cells, clones with more than 20 RNA copies accounted for over 97% of molecules, whereas in naive cells such clones accounted for under 1%. The sizes of highly expanded clones could end up underestimated when identical TCR molecules share a barcode. Naive libraries contained spiked-in Jurkat TCR RNA (approximately 10 copies' worth), which is not part of the donor repertoire. Modeling estimated about three recovered TCR RNA copies per cell, compared with 8.5 to 10 by digital PCR, which implies roughly 30% capture efficiency. Spiked-in Jurkat TCR RNA equivalent to a single cell was reported to be detectable even among approximately 1 million naive CD8 T cells. When barcode sub-clustering was not used, chimeric consensus sequences inflated TCR diversity, with chimeras reaching as high as 47%.

Libraries of naive CD8 T cells were generated from roughly 20,000 to 1,000,000 sorted cells, with 10%, 30% or 50% of the purified RNA used. Naive CD8 T cells were FACS-sorted as CD8+CD4-CCR7+CD45RA+ on a BD FACSAria II into RLT Plus buffer. To test detection sensitivity, Jurkat RNA equivalent to approximately nine TCR copies was spiked into samples of roughly 20,000-1,100,000 naive CD8 T cells. CD8 T cells were enriched using RosetteSep CD8+ T Cell Enrichment Cocktail and Ficoll-Paque, and the enriched cells then underwent ACK red cell lysis. The junction carries 15 bases between V and J, which are trimmed by 2 bases and 4 bases respectively. CDR1 and CDR2 are drawn from the germline V gene: MGHRA, YSYEKL. The cysteine opens and the phenylalanine closes a CDR3 of 15 amino acids. Only the CDR3 region is kept as DNA, spanning 45 bases read in frame from base 1. This clonotype was recorded at least ten times. What antigen it recognizes has not been identified. There are no base qualities to consult, and no much larger clone falls within one base.

Library construction relied on PCR. Reads for this sample came from an Illumina HiSeq 4000. Bulk TCR libraries were generated as previously described, with the TCR primers listed in Table S5 used. Total RNA was purified with the Qiagen AllPrep DNA/RNA kit. Before any analysis, reads coming from multiple sequencing runs of the same library were combined into one pool. Regarding the original processing steps: Reads were retained only if an exact TCR constant sequence was present, and the retained reads were trimmed to 150 nt and grouped according to their 12-nt molecular barcodes. Reads inside each barcode group were sub-clustered using a 15% Levenshtein threshold, and a quality-weighted consensus sequence was constructed for each RNA molecule. Non-functional sequences were filtered out, along with any lower-count sequence sitting one edit away from another sequence. On the basis of fitting two negative binomial distributions, barcode sub-clusters with fewer than 20% of the maximum read count were discarded. The public reads were reprocessed in TCRdb via fastp at Q25 and MiXCR, keeping in-frame beta chains. Every entry covers one CDR3 protein and lists the most common genes and DNA from its rows. TCRdb assigned the V and J calls; the authors' analysis was not used. The sample contains some 70,000 distinct CDR3 sequences, over 15% of them found a single time. The ten largest clones capture approximately 1.5% of the sample.

The sequence was obtained from a human donor in good health. Some libraries in this study had Jurkat cell RNA spiked in. The chain is encoded by TRBV4-1 joined to TRBJ2-7, with the D gene not confidently named. The sequenced sample consisted of naive CD8+ T cells from blood, with Jurkat cell RNA spiked in. This specimen's cell subset or site label, interpreted: FACS-sorted CD8+CD4-CCR7+CD45RA+ naive T cells. The CDR3 in this case is CASSQIYSAAYEQYF. Here is the DNA: TGCGCCAGCAGCCAAATTTATTCTGCTGCGTACGAGCAGTACTTC.